The rows below give T cell receptor beta chains drawn from one sample of a study of PD-1 blockade in classical Hodgkin lymphoma. Profiling relied on immunoSEQ multiplex PCR, and the TCRdb table lists in-frame clones only, not all of them. The profile shows more than 9,500 clones, roughly 81% of them singletons. Sequencing was performed on peripheral blood mononuclear cells (PBMCs), taken at baseline. Receptors originate from a human donor with classical Hodgkin lymphoma. The CDR3 runs from the conserved cysteine through the conserved F or W. A D gene is named only where the DNA matches it firmly. The listing skips clone size in some rows; elsewhere it reads once, few, many or a size class.

TRBV11-3,TRBD2,TRBJ2-3,NA,CASSLRRGRLAGGDTQYF,TGTGCCAGCAGCTTAAGGAGGGGTAGACTAGCGGGAGGAGATACGCAGTATTTT
TRBV5-4,NA,TRBJ1-3,NA,CASSLRWGAAGNTIYF,TGTGCCAGCAGCCTGCGGTGGGGGGCCGCTGGAAACACCATATATTTT
TRBV7-2,NA,TRBJ1-2,NA,CASSLVGRVIDGYTF,TGTGCCAGCAGCTTAGTGGGCCGGGTAATCGATGGCTACACCTTC
TRBV7-9,NA,TRBJ1-3,NA,CASSPPRGAGNTIYF,TGTGCCAGCAGCCCTCCCAGGGGCGCGGGAAACACCATATATTTT
TRBV30,TRBD1,TRBJ2-1,NA,CALLSPGQGYNEQFF,TGTGCCTTACTATCACCGGGACAGGGATACAATGAGCAGTTCTTC
TRBV6-6,TRBD2,TRBJ2-5,NA,CASSQPGLATQETQYF,TGTGCCAGCAGCCAGCCGGGACTAGCGACACAAGAGACCCAGTACTTC
TRBV13,NA,TRBJ2-3,NA,CASNDPMGTDTQYF,TGTGCCAGCAACGACCCTATGGGGACAGATACGCAGTATTTT
TRBV7-6,NA,TRBJ2-7,once,CASSFEIGYEQYF,TGTGCCAGCAGCTTTGAGATAGGCTACGAGCAGTACTTC
TRBV9,NA,TRBJ1-2,NA,CASSTSGTQSSLGYTF,TGTGCCAGCAGCACCTCCGGGACCCAGTCCTCCCTTGGCTACACCTTC
TRBV5-4,TRBD1,TRBJ2-1,NA,CASSLPGGSYNEQFF,TGTGCCAGCAGCTTACCAGGGGGCTCCTACAATGAGCAGTTCTTC
TRBV7-9,NA,TRBJ1-1,NA,CASSLGGTGARTFF,TGTGCCAGCAGCTTAGGCGGGACGGGGGCGCGAACTTTCTTT
TRBV28,TRBD1,TRBJ1-5,NA,CASSFGTGTLQPQHF,TGTGCCAGCAGTTTCGGGACAGGGACCCTTCAGCCCCAGCATTTT
TRBV10-3,NA,TRBJ2-2,NA,CAISGQGSTGELFF,TGTGCCATCAGTGGGCAGGGTTCCACCGGGGAGCTGTTTTTT
TRBV4-1,TRBD1,TRBJ2-2,NA,CASSTRDRETSNTGELFF,TGCGCCAGCAGCACCCGGGACAGGGAAACGTCGAACACCGGGGAGCTGTTTTTT
TRBV21-1,NA,TRBJ2-7,NA,CASSHQGRRSYEQYF,TGTGCCAGCAGCCACCAGGGGAGACGCTCCTACGAGCAGTACTTC
TRBV30,TRBD1,TRBJ1-6,NA,CAWMYRGSSPLHF,TGTGCCTGGATGTACAGGGGGAGTTCACCCCTCCACTTT
TRBV5-1,NA,TRBJ1-1,NA,CASSLVRELGGKAFF,TGCGCCAGCAGCTTGGTACGGGAGTTGGGTGGTAAAGCTTTCTTT
TRBV9,TRBD2,TRBJ2-1,few,CASSVDQAGERGNEQFF,TGTGCCAGCAGCGTAGATCAAGCGGGAGAAAGGGGGAATGAGCAGTTCTTC
TRBV7-6,TRBD2,TRBJ2-5,NA,CASSFGPLAGGQETQYF,TGTGCCAGCAGCTTCGGCCCCCTAGCGGGGGGGCAAGAGACCCAGTACTTC
TRBV2,TRBD1,TRBJ2-3,NA,CASTETGGSTDTQYF,TGTGCCAGCACCGAGACAGGGGGCAGCACAGATACGCAGTATTTT
TRBV19,NA,TRBJ1-2,NA,CASSRTPIGYTF,TGTGCCAGTAGTCGTACCCCCATCGGCTACACCTTC
TRBV5-1,TRBD2,TRBJ2-1,NA,CASSGPAGGDEQFF,TGCGCCAGCAGCGGGCCAGCGGGAGGGGATGAGCAGTTCTTC
TRBV7-8,TRBD1,TRBJ1-3,NA,CASSITGTDGNTIYF,TGTGCCAGCAGCATAACCGGGACAGATGGAAACACCATATATTTT
TRBV5-4,NA,TRBJ2-7,few,CASSRTGLSYEQYF,TGTGCCAGCAGCCGGACTGGCCTCTCCTACGAGCAGTACTTC
TRBV6-4,NA,TRBJ2-3,NA,CASSHSLATDTQYF,TGTGCCAGCAGCCACTCCTTGGCCACAGATACGCAGTATTTT
TRBV5-1,TRBD2,TRBJ2-1,NA,CASSSSGRAGEQFF,TGCGCCAGCAGCTCGAGCGGGAGGGCCGGTGAGCAGTTCTTC
TRBV4-2,TRBD1,TRBJ2-1,NA,CASSQGQGAVNEQFF,TGTGCCAGCAGCCAAGGGCAGGGGGCAGTAAATGAGCAGTTCTTC
TRBV12-5,NA,TRBJ2-7,once,CASGVYSEQYF,TGTGCTAGTGGTGTTTATAGCGAGCAGTACTTC
TRBV7-2,TRBD2,TRBJ2-7,NA,CASSLELAGTYEQYF,TGTGCCAGCAGCTTAGAACTAGCGGGGACCTACGAGCAGTACTTC
TRBV21-1,NA,TRBJ2-5,NA,CASSTGYRGQETQYF,TGTGCCAGCAGCACTGGCTACAGGGGACAAGAGACCCAGTACTTC
TRBV27,TRBD2,TRBJ2-7,NA,CASSYSTSGDEQYF,TGTGCCAGCAGTTACTCGACTAGCGGAGACGAGCAGTACTTC
TRBV7-8,TRBD1,TRBJ1-1,NA,CASSVDRDAEAFF,TGTGCCAGCAGCGTGGACAGGGATGCCGAAGCTTTCTTT
TRBV6-6,NA,TRBJ2-3,NA,CASSYSARDSTDTQYF,TGTGCCAGCAGTTACTCGGCGCGGGACAGCACAGATACGCAGTATTTT
TRBV15,TRBD1,TRBJ2-7,NA,CATSREGQVPYEQYF,TGTGCCACCAGCAGAGAGGGACAGGTTCCATACGAGCAGTACTTC
TRBV5-4,NA,TRBJ2-3,NA,CASSLAGRNTQYF,TGTGCCAGCAGCTTGGCCGGGCGGAATACGCAGTATTTT
TRBV30,TRBD2,TRBJ2-1,NA,CAWSTRMASGHYNEQFF,TGTGCCTGGAGTACCCGGATGGCTAGCGGACACTACAATGAGCAGTTCTTC
TRBV7-9,NA,TRBJ2-7,NA,CASSLRGGGDSEPYEQYF,TGTGCCAGCAGCTTACGAGGAGGCGGGGACAGCGAGCCCTACGAGCAGTACTTC
TRBV6-6,NA,TRBJ2-1,NA,CASSPSGGLNEQFF,TGTGCCAGCAGTCCCTCGGGGGGCCTAAATGAGCAGTTCTTC
TRBV30,NA,TRBJ2-5,NA,CAWNWAPQETQYF,TGTGCCTGGAACTGGGCACCACAAGAGACCCAGTACTTC